The rows below give T cell receptor beta chains drawn from one sample of a study of cytomegalovirus exposure and HLA in healthy donors. Sequenced by immunoSEQ multiplex PCR; TCRdb stores in-frame clones only, minus some. The data show approximately 200,000 clones, 79% seen once. Sequencing was performed on PBMCs. These receptors all come from a girl between 10 and 17 years old in good health and CMV-seropositive. The CDR3 runs from the conserved cysteine through the conserved F or W. The D gene is left open where the match is weak. Part of the rows lack a size; the others show once, few, many or a class for expanded clones.

d_gene,j_gene,abundance,v_gene,CDR3aa,CDR3nt
TRBD2,TRBJ2-7,-,TRBV7-9,CASSLGLAAEQYF,TGTGCCAGCAGCTTGGGACTAGCGGCCGAGCAGTACTTC
-,TRBJ2-3,-,TRBV6-1,CASSEGLNPDTQYF,TGTGCCAGCAGTGAAGGACTAAATCCAGATACGCAGTATTTT
TRBD1,TRBJ1-4,few,TRBV5-1,CASSLTGVGRSEKLFF,TGCGCCAGCAGCTTGACAGGGGTAGGGCGAAGTGAAAAACTGTTTTTT
TRBD2,TRBJ2-5,-,TRBV7-9,CASSLGGYETQYF,TGTGCCAGCAGCTTGGGAGGGTACGAGACCCAGTACTTC
-,TRBJ2-7,-,TRBV5-4,CASSLEQRYYEQYF,TGTGCCAGCAGCTTGGAACAGAGATACTACGAGCAGTACTTC
TRBD2,TRBJ2-3,-,TRBV9,CASSVEAGGPTDTQYF,TGTGCCAGCAGCGTAGAGGCGGGGGGGCCGACAGATACGCAGTATTTT
-,TRBJ2-6,once,TRBV5-1,CASSLGATTGRGANVLTF,TGCGCCAGCAGCTTGGGGGCGACAACAGGAAGGGGGGCCAACGTCCTGACTTTC
TRBD1,TRBJ2-7,-,TRBV27,CASRPDRGRNRGFHEQYF,TGTGCCAGCAGACCGGACAGGGGAAGGAATCGGGGTTTTCACGAGCAGTACTTC
-,TRBJ2-5,-,TRBV6-5,CASSYEARETQYF,TGTGCCAGCAGTTATGAGGCCCGGGAGACCCAGTACTTC
-,TRBJ1-4,-,TRBV5-6,CASILRGEEKLFF,TGTGCCAGCATCCTCAGGGGCGAGGAAAAACTGTTTTTT
-,TRBJ2-7,-,TRBV7-9,CASSLTGLPYEQYF,TGTGCCAGCAGCTTGACAGGACTTCCCTACGAGCAGTACTTC
TRBD1,TRBJ2-3,-,TRBV4-3,CASSQEWTGSTDTQYF,TGCGCCAGCAGCCAAGAGTGGACAGGGTCCACAGATACGCAGTATTTT
-,TRBJ2-7,-,TRBV6-1,CASAPRSQSSYEQYF,TGTGCCAGCGCGCCTAGGAGTCAAAGCTCCTACGAGCAGTACTTC
TRBD2,TRBJ2-5,-,TRBV7-9,CASSWTSGGAETQYF,TGTGCCAGCAGCTGGACTAGCGGGGGGGCAGAGACCCAGTACTTC
-,TRBJ2-1,-,TRBV18,CASSPAGQYNEQFF,TGTGCCAGCTCACCCGCGGGCCAATACAATGAGCAGTTCTTC
-,TRBJ1-5,-,TRBV6-1,CASTQEVNQPQHF,TGTGCCAGCACTCAAGAGGTAAATCAGCCCCAGCATTTT
-,TRBJ1-6,once,TRBV7-9,CASSLGGGSPLHF,TGTGCCAGCAGCTTAGGGGGGGGTTCACCCCTCCACTTT
TRBD1,TRBJ1-2,-,TRBV29-1,CSVEPPRRQGEPHNYGYTF,TGCAGCGTTGAACCTCCCCGACGGCAGGGGGAACCCCATAACTATGGCTACACCTTC
TRBD2,TRBJ2-5,-,TRBV29-1,CSSSSRRGSGGQYF,TGCAGCTCTTCCTCAAGGCGGGGGTCGGGTGGCCAGTACTTC
-,TRBJ2-4,-,TRBV7-8,CASSPVRAKNIQYF,TGTGCCAGCAGCCCGGTGCGGGCCAAAAACATTCAGTACTTC
TRBD1,TRBJ1-5,-,TRBV10-2,CASSTGTGVYSNQPQHF,TGCGCCAGCAGCACCGGGACAGGGGTCTATAGCAATCAGCCCCAGCATTTT
-,TRBJ2-1,-,TRBV10-1,CASSEWKVAGGDRGVPYNEQFF,TGCGCCAGCAGTGAGTGGAAGGTGGCAGGGGGCGACCGGGGGGTCCCCTACAATGAGCAGTTCTTC
-,TRBJ1-3,-,TRBV9,CASSPGDSAGNTIYF,TGTGCCAGCAGCCCCGGAGACTCGGCTGGAAACACCATATATTTT
-,TRBJ2-2,-,TRBV6-4,CASSDFAGSIGELFF,TGTGCCAGCAGTGACTTTGCGGGGAGTATCGGGGAGCTGTTTTTT
-,TRBJ2-7,-,TRBV9,CASSVGLSSYEQYF,TGTGCCAGCAGCGTGGGCCTGAGCTCCTACGAGCAGTACTTC
-,TRBJ2-5,few,TRBV18,CASSPQSRSETQYF,TGTGCCAGCTCACCACAGTCTAGGTCGGAGACCCAGTACTTC
TRBD1,TRBJ1-3,-,TRBV19,CASSFRQGGYSGNTIYF,TGTGCCAGTAGTTTTAGACAGGGAGGATATTCTGGAAACACCATATATTTT
-,TRBJ1-1,-,TRBV7-2,CASSLEQVMNTEAFF,TGTGCCAGCAGCTTAGAACAGGTAATGAACACTGAAGCTTTCTTT
-,TRBJ2-3,-,TRBV5-1,CASSLAQKGLRQAWGTDTQYF,TGCGCCAGCAGCTTGGCCCAAAAAGGATTGCGACAAGCCTGGGGCACAGATACGCAGTATTTT
TRBD2,TRBJ2-2,-,TRBV29-1,CSVEVVGLANTGELFF,TGCAGCGTTGAGGTGGTGGGACTAGCTAACACCGGGGAGCTGTTTTTT
TRBD1,TRBJ1-1,-,TRBV30,CAWSVRGTGARSEAFF,TGTGCCTGGAGTGTAAGGGGGACAGGGGCCCGGTCCGAAGCTTTCTTT
-,TRBJ2-5,-,TRBV10-3,CAIRAGLFGETQYF,TGTGCCATCAGGGCGGGGTTATTCGGAGAGACCCAGTACTTC
-,TRBJ1-5,-,TRBV4-2,CASSQDRYNQPQHF,TGTGCCAGCAGCCAAGACAGGTACAATCAGCCCCAGCATTTT
-,TRBJ2-2,-,TRBV6-6,CASSYPVGELFF,TGTGCCAGCAGCTACCCAGTCGGGGAGCTGTTTTTT
TRBD2,TRBJ2-3,once,TRBV6-5,CASIRTSGGYTQYF,TGTGCCAGCATTAGGACTAGCGGGGGATATACGCAGTATTTT
-,TRBJ2-7,once,TRBV4-3,CASSQGGDGSYEQYF,TGCGCCAGCAGCCAAGGGGGAGACGGTTCCTACGAGCAGTACTTC
-,TRBJ2-6,-,TRBV11-2,CASIRRDSGANVLTF,TGTGCCAGCATCCGGAGGGACTCTGGGGCCAACGTCCTGACTTTC
-,TRBJ2-5,-,TRBV18,CASSTQQKVQETQYF,TGTGCCAGCTCAACACAACAGAAAGTACAAGAGACCCAGTACTTC
-,TRBJ1-5,-,TRBV19,CASSMEGSNQPQHF,TGTGCCAGTAGTATGGAGGGGAGCAATCAGCCCCAGCATTTT
TRBD1,TRBJ1-2,-,TRBV6-4,CASSAGQGYGYTF,TGTGCCAGCAGTGCGGGACAGGGCTATGGCTACACCTTC
-,TRBJ2-3,-,TRBV5-6,CASSHSWGTDTQYF,TGTGCCAGCAGCCATAGCTGGGGCACAGATACGCAGTATTTT
-,TRBJ1-5,-,TRBV4-1,CASSPRQNQPQHF,TGCGCCAGCAGCCCCCGACAGAATCAGCCCCAGCATTTT
-,TRBJ1-1,-,TRBV19,CASSGSMPNTEAFF,TGTGCCAGTAGTGGGAGCATGCCGAACACTGAAGCTTTCTTT
-,TRBJ2-7,-,TRBV25-1,CASSGGTGNPHYEQYF,TGTGCCAGCAGTGGGGGCACAGGGAACCCCCACTACGAGCAGTACTTC